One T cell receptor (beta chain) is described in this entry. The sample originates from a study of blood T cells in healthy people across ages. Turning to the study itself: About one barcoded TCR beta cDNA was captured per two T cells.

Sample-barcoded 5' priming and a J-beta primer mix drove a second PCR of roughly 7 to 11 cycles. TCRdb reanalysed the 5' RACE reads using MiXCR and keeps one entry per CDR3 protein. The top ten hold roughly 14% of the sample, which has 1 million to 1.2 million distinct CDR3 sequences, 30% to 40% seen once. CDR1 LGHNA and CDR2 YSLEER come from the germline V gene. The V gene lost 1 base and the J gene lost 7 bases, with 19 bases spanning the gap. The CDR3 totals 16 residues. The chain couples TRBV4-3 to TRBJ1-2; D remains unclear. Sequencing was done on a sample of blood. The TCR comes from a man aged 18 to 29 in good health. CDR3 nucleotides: TGCGCCAGCAGCCAAGGCCCGCGGGATGCGATCGGTGGCTACACCTTC. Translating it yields CASSQGPRDAIGGYTF.